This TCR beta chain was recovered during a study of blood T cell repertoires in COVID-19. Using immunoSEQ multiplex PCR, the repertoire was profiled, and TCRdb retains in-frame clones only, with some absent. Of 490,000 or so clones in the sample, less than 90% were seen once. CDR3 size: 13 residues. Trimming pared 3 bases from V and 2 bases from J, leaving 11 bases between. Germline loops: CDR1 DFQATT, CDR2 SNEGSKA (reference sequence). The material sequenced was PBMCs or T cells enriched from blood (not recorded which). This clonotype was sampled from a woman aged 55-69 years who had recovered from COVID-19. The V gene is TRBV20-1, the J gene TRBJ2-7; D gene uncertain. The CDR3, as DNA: TGCAGTGCTAGTTCTCTGTTCCCCTACGAGCAGTACTTC. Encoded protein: CSASSLFPYEQYF.